This T cell receptor (beta chain) appears in the sequencing data of a study of T cell responses to AZD1222 COVID-19 vaccine. Study-wide results and caveats: After two AZD1222 doses, spike-specific TCR breadth and depth rose versus day 0.

As concerns this clone: Antigen: not known.

Method: immunoSEQ multiplex PCR; TCRdb's copy keeps in-frame clones and lacks some. The table shows some 130,000 clones, with more than 75% occurring only once. CDR3 length: 14 residues. Germline CDR1 is SGHTS and CDR2 is YDEGEE. V was shortened by 0 bases and J by 7 bases, with 11 bases between the two germline ends. The V gene is TRBV5-8, the J gene TRBJ1-5, with D uncertain. The clonotype comes from an adult in good health. The sequencing used peripheral blood, collected on day 0 of AZD1222 vaccination. The CDR3 coding sequence is TGTGCCAGCAGCTTGGGGGGAGTAGGCCAGCCCCAGCATTTT. Protein product: CASSLGGVGQPQHF.